This is a list of T cell receptor beta chains from one sample in a study of blood T cells in healthy people across ages. TCRdb analysed the 5' RACE reads with MiXCR anew, one entry per CDR3 protein. The data hold fewer than 2,000,000 distinct CDR3 sequences, with approximately 40% observed a single time. Input material: blood. Source of these receptors: a human donor in good health. Each CDR3 is given with its conserved first and last residue. Each record gives: CDR3 length, clone size, J gene, V gene, D gene, CDR3 protein, CDR3 DNA. D genes are given only for firm matches. Size is omitted from some rows. Given values are once, few, many or a class for expanded clones.

>17|NA|TRBJ2-1|TRBV7-3|NA
CASSPGLYRKDYSEQFF
TGTGCCAGCAGCCCGGGCCTATACAGGAAAGACTACAGTGAGCAGTTCTTC
>15|NA|TRBJ2-1|TRBV7-9|NA
CASSSYAGLSNEQFF
TGTGCCAGCAGCTCGTACGCCGGACTATCCAATGAGCAGTTCTTC
>15|NA|TRBJ2-7|TRBV4-2|NA
CASSYTGTHLYEQYF
TGTGCCAGCAGCTATACAGGGACTCACCTGTACGAGCAGTACTTC
>13|few|TRBJ2-7|TRBV5-1|NA
CASSLEVNHEQYF
TGCGCCAGCAGCTTGGAGGTCAACCACGAGCAGTACTTC
>12|NA|TRBJ1-3|TRBV20-1|NA
CSARGTVDTIYF
TGCAGTGCTAGAGGAACCGTGGACACCATATATTTT
>14|once|TRBJ1-5|TRBV7-6|NA
CASSLRQGQQPQHF
TGTGCCAGCAGCTTAAGGCAGGGGCAACAGCCCCAGCATTTT
>15|NA|TRBJ2-7|TRBV6-2/TRBV6-3|TRBD1
CASTRPPGTAYEQYF
TGTGCCAGCACCAGACCTCCGGGGACAGCCTACGAGCAGTACTTC
>12|NA|TRBJ2-3|TRBV20-1|NA
CSASSPLDTQYF
TGCAGTGCTAGTAGCCCTTTGGATACGCAGTATTTT
>14|NA|TRBJ1-2|TRBV7-2|NA
CASSLANRQYGYTF
TGTGCCAGCAGCTTAGCGAACAGGCAGTATGGCTACACCTTC
>14|NA|TRBJ2-1|TRBV6-5|NA
CASSQGRIGNEQFF
TGTGCCAGCAGTCAGGGGAGAATCGGTAATGAGCAGTTCTTC
>13|NA|TRBJ2-3|TRBV29-1|NA
CSVRVLGTDTQYF
TGCAGCGTTAGGGTCCTGGGCACAGATACGCAGTATTTT
>13|NA|TRBJ2-7|TRBV10-3|NA
CVIMEGQLDEQYF
TGCGTCATCATGGAGGGACAGCTCGACGAGCAGTACTTC
>12|NA|TRBJ1-2|TRBV20-1|NA
CSAPFANYGYTF
TGCAGTGCTCCGTTCGCTAACTATGGCTACACCTTC
>14|NA|TRBJ2-3|TRBV14|NA
CASSQERGVDTQYF
TGTGCCAGCAGCCAAGAAAGAGGAGTTGATACGCAGTATTTT
>17|NA|TRBJ2-1|TRBV3-1|TRBD2
CASSQGLAGVNYNEQFF
TGTGCCAGCAGCCAAGGGCTAGCGGGGGTAAACTACAATGAGCAGTTCTTC
>15|NA|TRBJ1-3|TRBV7-2|NA
CASSLERGGVNTIYF
TGTGCCAGCAGCTTAGAGCGAGGGGGTGTAAACACCATATATTTT
>13|NA|TRBJ2-7|TRBV6-5|NA
CASSYLGQYEQYF
TGTGCCAGCAGTTACTTAGGCCAATACGAGCAGTACTTC
>15|NA|TRBJ2-1|TRBV20-1|NA
CSAYPRVGSYNEQFF
TGCAGTGCCTACCCTAGGGTTGGGAGCTACAATGAGCAGTTCTTC
>14|NA|TRBJ2-3|TRBV24-1|NA
CATSDRGDGDTQYF
TGTGCCACCAGTGATCGAGGCGACGGAGATACGCAGTATTTT
>15|few|TRBJ1-5|TRBV6-2/TRBV6-3|NA
CASSYADSAGQPQHF
TGTGCCAGCAGTTACGCGGACAGCGCTGGGCAGCCCCAGCATTTT
>13|NA|TRBJ2-5|TRBV15|NA
CATSRSSWETQYF
TGTGCCACCAGCAGATCTTCTTGGGAGACCCAGTACTTC
>13|few|TRBJ1-1|TRBV9|NA
CASSEALNTEAFF
TGTGCCAGCAGCGAGGCATTGAACACTGAAGCTTTCTTT
>15|NA|TRBJ2-3|TRBV7-2|TRBD1
CASSPRTGGPGTQYF
TGTGCCAGCAGCCCGAGGACAGGGGGCCCAGGTACGCAGTATTTT
>15|NA|TRBJ1-2|TRBV11-3|NA
CASSFGSRGDYGYTF
TGTGCCAGCAGCTTTGGTAGCAGGGGCGACTATGGCTACACCTTC
>13|few|TRBJ1-2|TRBV5-1|NA
CASSPLPGDGYTF
TGCGCCAGCAGCCCCCTGCCGGGGGATGGCTACACCTTC
>16|NA|TRBJ2-1|TRBV6-5|TRBD1
CASSTTGTGVYNEQFF
TGTGCCAGCAGCACCACCGGGACAGGCGTATACAATGAGCAGTTCTTC
>14|NA|TRBJ2-1|TRBV6-5|NA
CASSEVGLYNEQFF
TGTGCCAGCAGTGAGGTTGGTTTATACAATGAGCAGTTCTTC
>15|few|TRBJ1-1|TRBV6-2/TRBV6-3|TRBD1
CASSPGIGGRTEAFF
TGTGCCAGCAGTCCCGGTATAGGGGGCCGCACTGAAGCTTTCTTT
>12|NA|TRBJ1-5|TRBV7-2|NA
CASSLIGGTQHF
TGTGCCAGCAGCTTAATCGGCGGGACCCAGCATTTT
>16|once|TRBJ2-3|TRBV28|TRBD1
CASLSPGQGSTDTQYF
TGTGCCAGCCTTTCACCGGGACAGGGTAGTACAGATACGCAGTATTTT
>12|NA|TRBJ1-1|TRBV29-1|NA
CSGGQTNTEAFF
TGCAGCGGTGGACAGACGAACACTGAAGCTTTCTTT
>14|NA|TRBJ2-3|TRBV5-5|TRBD1
CASRHTTGLDTQYF
TGTGCCAGCAGACATACGACAGGGTTGGATACGCAGTATTTT
>15|NA|TRBJ2-4|TRBV20-1|NA
CSARGFAGAINEQYF
TGCAGTGCTAGAGGCTTCGCGGGGGCTATAAATGAGCAGTACTTC
>13|NA|TRBJ2-7|TRBV5-1|TRBD1
CASSLNRGHEQYF
TGCGCCAGCAGCTTGAACAGGGGACACGAGCAGTACTTC
>16|many|TRBJ2-6|TRBV4-1|NA
CASSPRGGSGANVLTF
TGCGCCAGCAGCCCTCGAGGGGGCTCTGGGGCCAACGTCCTGACTTTC
>15|NA|TRBJ1-1|TRBV6-5|NA
CASSYSVRLMTEAFF
TGTGCCAGCAGTTACTCGGTACGATTGATGACTGAAGCTTTCTTT
>17|NA|TRBJ2-1|TRBV5-1|TRBD2
CASTPGVAGVPYNEQFF
TGCGCCAGCACCCCGGGGGTAGCGGGCGTCCCCTACAATGAGCAGTTCTTC
>16|few|TRBJ1-1|TRBV4-1|TRBD1
CASSLRDRDENTEAFF
TGCGCCAGCAGCCTAAGGGACAGGGATGAGAACACTGAAGCTTTCTTT
>19|few|TRBJ2-5|TRBV20-1|TRBD2
CSARDNRASGGDPQETQYF
TGCAGTGCTAGAGATAATCGGGCTAGCGGGGGGGATCCCCAAGAGACCCAGTACTTC
>22|once|TRBJ2-5|TRBV27|TRBD2
CVSTLLPNKRGQSGVQKETQYF
TGTGTCAGCACCTTACTCCCAAACAAACGCGGCCAAAGCGGGGTCCAAAAAGAGACCCAGTACTTC
>17|NA|TRBJ2-1|TRBV20-1|TRBD1
CSARVTGWGQGSDEQFF
TGCAGTGCTAGAGTCACGGGGTGGGGACAGGGGTCGGATGAGCAGTTCTTC
>16|many|TRBJ2-1|TRBV20-1|TRBD1
CSARDLRQGDWSEQFF
TGCAGTGCTAGAGATCTGCGACAGGGAGATTGGAGTGAGCAGTTCTTC
>15|NA|TRBJ1-1|TRBV6-5|NA
CASSRITGRNTEAFF
TGTGCCAGCAGCCGTATTACAGGGCGGAACACTGAAGCTTTCTTT
>14|many|TRBJ2-7|TRBV7-9|TRBD1
CASSPGQGSDEQYF
TGTGCCAGCAGCCCAGGACAGGGTTCTGACGAGCAGTACTTC
>16|NA|TRBJ1-5|TRBV7-2|NA
CASSLGRWVGVQPQHF
TGTGCCAGCAGCTTGGGTCGGTGGGTTGGGGTTCAGCCCCAGCATTTT
>14|NA|TRBJ2-5|TRBV5-1|NA
CASSSTGSQETQYF
TGCGCCAGCAGCTCGACCGGGAGCCAAGAGACCCAGTACTTC
>14|NA|TRBJ2-3|TRBV29-1|NA
CSAQGGGGTDTQYF
TGCAGCGCCCAAGGGGGGGGCGGCACAGATACGCAGTATTTT
>14|NA|TRBJ2-7|TRBV20-1|TRBD1
CSALKPRDSHEQYF
TGCAGTGCTCTAAAGCCCCGGGACAGCCACGAGCAGTACTTC
>13|NA|TRBJ1-5|TRBV12-3/TRBV12-4|NA
CASSFGLREPQHF
TGTGCCAGCAGTTTTGGGCTGCGGGAGCCCCAGCATTTT
>12|NA|TRBJ1-2|TRBV7-6|NA
CAGSFIGYGYTF
TGTGCCGGCAGCTTCATAGGCTATGGCTACACCTTC
>16|NA|TRBJ2-3|TRBV15|TRBD1
CATSTGNRGRSDTQYF
TGTGCCACCAGCACCGGAAACAGGGGGCGATCAGATACGCAGTATTTT
>11|few|TRBJ1-2|TRBV6-6|NA
CASSPQLGYTF
TGTGCCAGCAGTCCACAACTAGGCTACACCTTC
>18|NA|TRBJ1-2|TRBV27|NA
CASSFNPGHEDGAYGYTF
TGTGCCAGCAGTTTCAACCCGGGACACGAAGACGGTGCCTATGGCTACACCTTC
>15|NA|TRBJ2-1|TRBV3-1|NA
CASSSRDIGYNEQFF
TGTGCCAGCAGCTCTCGGGACATCGGCTACAATGAGCAGTTCTTC
>15|few|TRBJ2-5|TRBV6-1|TRBD1
CASTEPGQSQETQYF
TGTGCCAGCACCGAGCCGGGACAGAGCCAAGAGACCCAGTACTTC